The TCR beta chain described here comes from a study of cytomegalovirus exposure and HLA in healthy donors. On the study more broadly: From donors who were HLA-typed, an early data release held approximately 84 million unique TCRs.

Overall study results and limits: In a later analysis, about 17,000 TCR beta sequences were associated with HLA alleles at 0.05 false discovery rate. Available immune exposure information was restricted to CMV serostatus only.

As concerns this clone: Its target is unknown.

Vbeta (60) and Jbeta (13) primers were used in the PCR. This table comes from immunoSEQ multiplex PCR, and its TCRdb copy is limited to in-frame clones, with some not included. The repertoire holds about 77,000 clones, approximately 80% seen once, with roughly 3.5% in the top ten. The receptor was derived from a man between 40 and 49 years old in good health and CMV-seronegative. The sample taken for sequencing was PBMCs.

CDR3 nucleotide sequence: TGCGCCAGCAGAATAGACAGCGATCAGCCCCAGCATTTT. Protein sequence: CASRIDSDQPQHF. The chain is built from TRBV5-1 and TRBJ1-5; D is possibly TRBD1 (5 bases). Trimming removed 5 bases from V and 5 bases from J, with 11 bases in between. From germline, CDR1 is SGHRS and CDR2 YFSETQ. The CDR3 consists of 13 residues.